Listed here are 12 T cell receptor beta chains from one sample, sequenced in a study of T cell repertoires in cytomegalovirus infection. No antigen has been assigned to these receptors. TCRdb reprocessed the reads with MiXCR, giving one entry per CDR3 protein. The sample carries around 750,000 distinct CDR3 sequences, around a third recorded once. Specimen: cultured CD8+ T cells from PBMCs, collected from culture after CMV antigen stimulation. Receptors were obtained from a human donor in good health (CMV status not recorded). Some clones in this sample may be carry-over from other donors' samples.

The CDR3 is CASSPDRDNSPLHF. The CDR3, as DNA: TGTGCCAGCAGCCCCGACAGGGATAATTCACCCCTCCACTTT. The chain has TRBV6-2 or TRBV6-3 and TRBJ1-6; 7 nucleotides line up with TRBD1. Germline CDR1 and CDR2: MNHEY and SVGEGT. The CDR3 is 14 residues long. Unmatched junction bases numbered 4, after V lost 6 bases and J lost 5 bases.

This clonotype has ten or more counts. This chain joins TRBV6-5 and TRBJ2-2; tentatively, D is TRBD1 or TRBD2 (5 bases each). Germline loops: CDR1 MNHEY, CDR2 SVGAGI. Between the trimmed V and J ends, which lost 8 bases and 3 bases, there was a span of 10 bases. This CDR3 is 13 amino acids long. The CDR3 nucleotides read TGTGCCAGCGTGGTGGGGGACACCGGGGAGCTGTTTTTT. Amino acids: CASVVGDTGELFF.

This clonotype was counted ten times or more. The rearrangement uses TRBV12-3 or TRBV12-4 and TRBJ2-7; D may be TRBD2 (6 bases). The germline V and J ends were trimmed by 3 bases and 2 bases, with 11 bases remaining between them. CDR3 length: 14 residues. The CDR3 region has the DNA TGTGCCAGCAGTTTGAGCGGCGGGGCCTACGAGCAGTACGTC. Translated: CASSLSGGAYEQYV.

This chain uses TRBV7-4 with TRBJ1-1; D remains unclear. Germline V gene lookup returns CDR1 SGHVT and CDR2 SQSDAQ. There are 13 residues in the CDR3. The V end was cut by 11 bases, the J end by 1 base, with 14 bases between. This chain's CDR3 is CAVYRVQNTEAFF. As DNA, the CDR3 is TGTGCCGTTTATCGGGTTCAGAACACTGAAGCTTTCTTT.

This clonotype was seen many times. V usage is TRBV7-2 and J usage is TRBJ1-1; D is ambiguous. V was trimmed by 3 bases and J by 0 bases, leaving 5 bases between them. The CDR3 covers 13 residues. Germline V CDR1 and CDR2: SGHTA, FQGNSA. CDR3 in amino acids: CASSFWVNTEAFF. CDR3 coding DNA: TGTGCCAGCAGCTTCTGGGTGAACACTGAAGCTTTCTTT.

The chain uses TRBV10-3 and TRBJ2-1, with D hard to call. The V gene's germline CDR1 is ENHRY and CDR2 SYGVKD. This CDR3 spans 11 amino acids. V lost 6 bases and J 12 bases, leaving 12 bases between the germline ends. The CDR3 here is CAIRGPSGQFF. CDR3 nucleotides: TGTGCCATCAGGGGCCCTAGTGGGCAGTTCTTC.

The chain combines TRBV20-1 with TRBJ2-1, with TRBD2 as a possible D gene (5 bases). Trimming took 4 bases from V and 5 from J, leaving 15 bases between them. This CDR3 region has 14 residues. Germline V gives CDR1 DFQATT, CDR2 SNEGSKA (reference sequence). CDR3 sequence (DNA): TGCAGTGCTACCACCGGATGGCGGGACAATGAGCAGTTCTTC. As protein: CSATTGWRDNEQFF.

The genes are TRBV7-9 and TRBJ1-5; TRBD1 agrees at 8 bases. V was pared by 5 bases and J by 5 bases, with 5 bases of the junction left unmatched. The length of the CDR3 is 14 residues. CDR1 SEHNR and CDR2 FQNEAQ come from the germline V gene (reference sequence). CDR3 nucleotides: TGTGCCAGCAGCACAGGGGGAAGCGATCAGCCCCAGCATTTT. It translates to CASSTGGSDQPQHF.

This rearrangement joins TRBV15 to TRBJ1-5, with TRBD1 as a possible D gene (5 bases). The CDR3 contains 17 residues. The germline V gene has CDR1 LNHNV and CDR2 YYDKDF (reference sequence). Between the trimmed V and J ends, which lost 5 bases and 6 bases, there was a span of 23 bases. CDR3 sequence reads: CATSVERRAQGSQPQHF. The CDR3 DNA follows: TGTGCCACCAGCGTCGAGAGACGCGCGCAGGGCAGTCAGCCCCAGCATTTT.

This clonotype was seen ten or more times. The V gene is TRBV7-8, the J gene TRBJ2-5; no reliable D call. The CDR3 is made up of 13 amino acids. Germline values: CDR1 SGHVS, CDR2 FQNEAQ. V was cut by 2 bases and J by 1 base, with 5 bases left in between. The CDR3 DNA reads as TGTGCCAGCAGCTTAAAGGTCCAAGAGACCCAGTACTTC. Protein sequence: CASSLKVQETQYF.

This chain links TRBV7-6 with TRBJ2-3; 13 positions match TRBD2. J lost 6 bases, V lost 1 base, and 10 bases had no gene match. In germline, CDR1 is SGHVS, CDR2 FNYEAQ. The CDR3 extends over 18 amino acids. The CDR3 here is CASSLGRLLAGGLDTQYF. The CDR3 nucleotides read TGTGCCAGCAGCTTAGGGCGATTACTAGCGGGGGGGCTGGATACGCAGTATTTT.

This clonotype was seen only a few times. CDR3 in DNA: TGTGCCAGTAGTATTACCGGGACAGGACAATACGAGCAGTACTTC. Protein: CASSITGTGQYEQYF. This chain connects TRBV19 to TRBJ2-7; 8 bases align to TRBD1. Germline values: CDR1 LNHDA, CDR2 SQIVND (reference sequence). J lost 4 bases, V lost 3 bases, and 8 bases had no gene match. This CDR3 is built from 15 residues.